This passage covers 12 T cell receptor beta chains from one sample sequenced in a study of vaccination and CD4 T cells after COVID-19. At the Johns Hopkins FTIC core, DNA taken from cultured CD4+ T cells was sequenced by way of the Oncomine TCR Beta short-read assay. MiXCR was run by TCRdb on the PCR reads, yielding one entry per CDR3 protein. The table has tens of thousands of distinct CDR3 sequences, approximately 30% seen once. The antigens for these receptors are not known. The treatment: approximately 9-day PBMC culture with coronavirus spike peptide pools or control peptides (ViraFEST assay). The sequenced material came from cultured CD4+ T cells from blood. These receptors all come from a human donor with COVID-19.

This clonotype has a handful of counts. The chain uses TRBV6-1 and TRBJ2-1; D possibly uses TRBD1 or TRBD2 (5 bases each). Trimming stripped 5 bases from V and 6 bases from J, with 17 bases between. CDR1 and CDR2 (germline): MNHNS, SASEGT. The CDR3 runs to 15 residues. The CDR3 DNA sequence: TGTGCCAGCAGTACCGGTGGGGGTCGGCCCAATGAGCAGTTCTTC. Translating it yields CASSTGGGRPNEQFF.

The genes are TRBV7-9 and TRBJ2-7; D could derive from TRBD1 or TRBD2 (5 bases each). This CDR3 contains 14 residues. V was clipped by 4 bases and J by 0 bases, with 10 bases between them. Germline-derived CDR1 and CDR2 are SEHNR and FQNEAQ (reference sequence). CDR3 bases: TGTGCCAGCAGCTCTAACGGGGCCTCCTACGAGCAGTACTTC. It encodes CASSSNGASYEQYF.

This clonotype was recorded a few times. V and J are TRBV6-1 and TRBJ1-6; D gene uncertain. CDR3 length: 15 amino acids. V was trimmed by 2 bases and J by 0 bases, leaving 5 bases between them. Germline lookup yields CDR1 MNHNS and CDR2 SASEGT. The CDR3 loop is CASSELGSYNSPLHF. The DNA of the CDR3 is TGTGCCAGCAGTGAACTGGGCTCCTATAATTCACCCCTCCACTTT.

This clonotype has just a few counts. A junction end diverges from the germline sequence, so it may reflect a read error. The CDR3 region has the DNA TGTGCCAGCAGCATAGCGGGGGTAAATGGCGGGGAGCTGTTTTTT. This encodes CASSIAGVNGGELFF. V and J are TRBV7-6 and TRBJ2-2, with TRBD2 identical over 9 bases. There are 15 residues in the CDR3. Germline V lookup: CDR1 SGHVS, CDR2 FNYEAQ.

This clonotype has a handful of counts. The V gene is TRBV10-2, the J gene TRBJ2-5; D call uncertain. The CDR3 runs to 11 residues. Trimming removed 1 base at V and 5 bases at J, with 2 bases between. Germline values: CDR1 WSHSY, CDR2 SAAADI. The CDR3 loop reads CASSEFETQYF. CDR3 nucleotide sequence: TGCGCCAGCAGTGAGTTTGAGACCCAGTACTTC.

This sequence joins TRBV12-3 or TRBV12-4 and TRBJ2-3; 9 positions agree with TRBD1. The CDR3 loop spans 13 amino acids. The ends lost 4 bases at V and 8 bases at J; junction bases unmatched: 4. CDR3 in DNA: TGTGCCAGCAGTTCCGGGACAGGGCGTACGCAGTATTTT. Its protein product is CASSSGTGRTQYF.

Only one count was recorded for this clonotype. V and J are TRBV5-8 and TRBJ1-4, with D possibly being TRBD1 (5 bases). The germline V gene has CDR1 SGHTS and CDR2 YDEGEE. The ends were cut back, 1 base at V and 8 bases at J, with 18 bases in the middle. CDR3 length equals 16 residues. The CDR3 DNA reads TGTGCCAGCAGCTTGCCCGGGACGCAATTGAGCGAAAAACTGTTTTTT. It specifies CASSLPGTQLSEKLFF.

The chain uses TRBV28 and TRBJ2-3, with 9 bases matching TRBD2. CDR1 and CDR2 (germline): MDHEN, SYDVKM. V was pared by 2 bases and J by 4 bases, with 4 bases of the junction left unmatched. The CDR3 covers 15 residues. In DNA, the CDR3 is TGTGCCAGCAGTTTAGGCGGGGGGGCATCAGATACGCAGTATTTT. Amino acids: CASSLGGGASDTQYF.

V is TRBV5-4 and J is TRBJ1-2; D ambiguous. CDR3 size: 13 residues. Germline V gives CDR1 SGHNT, CDR2 YYREEE (reference sequence). The germline V and J ends were trimmed by 3 bases and 4 bases, with 10 bases remaining between them. CDR3 DNA: TGTGCCAGCAGCTATCCCCAGGCCTATGGCTACACCTTC. This encodes CASSYPQAYGYTF.

The chain is built from TRBV21-1 and TRBJ2-4; TRBD1, the D gene given by the table, was not confirmed from the DNA. TRBV21-1 is assigned pseudogene status. The length of the CDR3 is 19 residues. The CDR3: CASSEVGQGEGSDKNIQYF. The DNA for the CDR3 is TGTGCCAGCAGCGAAGTGGGACAGGGGGAAGGTTCGGACAAAAACATTCAGTACTTC.

This clonotype was counted a few times. J is TRBJ1-6 and V is TRBV28, with 7 bases identical to TRBD1. The CDR3 consists of 14 residues. V trimming: 11 bases; J trimming: 8 bases; junction bases outside the gene matches: 12. Germline V CDR1 and CDR2: MDHEN, SYDVKM. The chain's CDR3 is CAGGYRGGDSPLHF. In DNA form, the CDR3 reads TGTGCCGGCGGCTACAGGGGTGGGGATTCACCCCTCCACTTT.

This clonotype was seen a handful of times. This chain joins TRBV20-1 and TRBJ2-6, with 9 positions matching TRBD2. V lost 1 base to trimming and J lost 0 bases; unmatched junction nucleotides: 7. Germline V gene lookup returns CDR1 DFQATT and CDR2 SNEGSKA (reference sequence). CDR3 size: 18 residues. Written as DNA, the CDR3 is TGCAGTGCTAGAGTTGCGGGAGGGGGGTCCTCTGGGGCCAACGTCCTGACTTTC. It is translated as CSARVAGGGSSGANVLTF.